The source of this TCR beta chain is a study of cytomegalovirus exposure and HLA in healthy donors. After removal of 5 bases from V and 2 bases from J, the junction contained 4 bases not matched to a gene. CDR1 SEHNR and CDR2 FQNEAQ come from the germline V gene (reference sequence). The CDR3 is made up of 14 amino acids. Use of 60 Vbeta and 13 Jbeta primers characterized the PCR. TCRdb's copy holds only in-frame clones and misses some; the assay was immunoSEQ multiplex PCR. The repertoire holds hundreds of thousands of clones, roughly 88% seen once, with roughly 0.7% in the top ten. Regarding this clone: What it binds is not known.

General study findings and limits: Accurate HLA-A and HLA-B prediction from TCR beta sequences was reported for most subjects. A list of roughly 160 TCR beta chains associated with cytomegalovirus was given. A previous analysis found most TCR beta V segments productive roughly 87% or roughly 30% of the time. Later work found that TCR association rates differed between HLA loci; DRB1 had the most and HLA-C the fewest.

The chain couples TRBV7-9 to TRBJ1-2, with 8 bases aligning to TRBD1. This clonotype was obtained from a boy aged 2 to 10 in good health and CMV-seronegative. The sequenced material came from PBMCs. This CDR3 is CASSADRVNYGYTF. The CDR3 DNA sequence: TGTGCCAGCAGCGCGGACAGGGTGAACTATGGCTACACCTTC.